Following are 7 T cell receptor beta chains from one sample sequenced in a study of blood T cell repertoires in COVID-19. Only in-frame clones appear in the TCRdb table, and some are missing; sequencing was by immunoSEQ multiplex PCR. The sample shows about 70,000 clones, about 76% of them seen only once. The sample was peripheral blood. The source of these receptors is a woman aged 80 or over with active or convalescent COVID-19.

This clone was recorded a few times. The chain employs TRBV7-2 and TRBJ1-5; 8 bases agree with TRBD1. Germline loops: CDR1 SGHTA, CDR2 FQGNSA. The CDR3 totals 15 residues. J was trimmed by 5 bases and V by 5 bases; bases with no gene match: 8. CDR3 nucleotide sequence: TGTGCCAGCAGCACCCGGACAGGGAGCGATCAGCCCCAGCATTTT. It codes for CASSTRTGSDQPQHF.

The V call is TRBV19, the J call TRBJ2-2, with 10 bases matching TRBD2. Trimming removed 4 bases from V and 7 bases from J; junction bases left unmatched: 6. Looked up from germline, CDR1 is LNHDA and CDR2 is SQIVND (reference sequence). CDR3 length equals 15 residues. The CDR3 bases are TGTGCCAGTAGTAGAACTAGCGGGGACCTCGGGGAGCTGTTTTTT. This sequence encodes CASSRTSGDLGELFF.

Here the CDR3 reads CASSYSGGYNEQFF. The CDR3 coding sequence is TGTGCCAGCAGTTATAGCGGGGGGTACAATGAGCAGTTCTTC. The V call is TRBV11-3, the J call TRBJ2-1; 10 bases are shared with TRBD2. The germline CDR1 and CDR2 sequences are SGHNT and YENEEA. The CDR3 runs 14 residues. J gave up 4 bases and V 6 bases, and 3 bases lay outside the gene matches.

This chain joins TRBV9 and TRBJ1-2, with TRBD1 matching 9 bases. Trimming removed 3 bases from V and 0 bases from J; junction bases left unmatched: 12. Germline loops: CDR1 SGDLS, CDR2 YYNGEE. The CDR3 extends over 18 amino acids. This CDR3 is CASSGLGQGNPTNYGYTF. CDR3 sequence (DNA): TGTGCCAGCAGCGGTTTGGGACAGGGAAACCCTACTAACTATGGCTACACCTTC.

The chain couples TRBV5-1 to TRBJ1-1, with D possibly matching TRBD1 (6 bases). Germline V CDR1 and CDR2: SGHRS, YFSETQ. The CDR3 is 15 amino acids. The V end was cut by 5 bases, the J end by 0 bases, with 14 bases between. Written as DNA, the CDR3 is TGCGCCAGCAGGGGGGACACCGGGTTGAACACTGAAGCTTTCTTT. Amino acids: CASRGDTGLNTEAFF. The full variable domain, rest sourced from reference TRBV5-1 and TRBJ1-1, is KAGVTQTPRYLIKTRGQQVTLSCSPISGHRSVSWYQQTPGQGLQFLFEYFSETQRNKGNFPGRFSGRQFSNSRSEMNVSTLELGDSALYLCASRGDTGLNTEAFFGQGTRLTVV.

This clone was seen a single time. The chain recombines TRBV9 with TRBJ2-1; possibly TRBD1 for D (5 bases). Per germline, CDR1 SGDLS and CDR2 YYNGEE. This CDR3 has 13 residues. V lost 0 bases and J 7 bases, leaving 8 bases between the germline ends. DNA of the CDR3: TGTGCCAGCAGCGTAGAACAGGAAAATGAGCAGTTCTTC. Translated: CASSVEQENEQFF. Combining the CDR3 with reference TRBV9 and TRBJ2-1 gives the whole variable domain DSGVTQTPKHLITATGQRVTLRCSPRSGDLSVYWYQQSLDQGLQFLIQYYNGEERAKGNILERFSAQQFPDLHSELNLSSLELGDSALYFCASSVEQENEQFFGPGTRLTVL.

The CDR3 bases are TGTGCCAGCAGTTTCTTAGGAGACCAAGAGACCCAGTACTTC. It encodes CASSFLGDQETQYF. The chain recombines TRBV27 with TRBJ2-5; D remains unclear. Germline CDR1 MNHEY, CDR2 SMNVEV (reference sequence). Deletions cut 3 bases from V and 0 bases from J, with 8 bases between. The CDR3 is 14 residues long.